This T cell receptor (beta chain) originates from a study of siplizumab effects on memory and regulatory T cells. As for this clone: Antigen specificity is unknown.

V shed 4 bases, J shed 9 bases, and the junction held 2 bases outside the gene matches. The germline V gene has CDR1 MGHRA and CDR2 YSYEKL. CDR3 length equals 13 residues. Points from the study as a whole: A minor share of alloreactive clones matched unstimulated subsets. Only a minority of proliferating CD4+ or CD8+ clones had an assignable naive or memory phenotype, with roughly 80-97% lacking one. Siplizumab cultures yielded proliferating Tregs whose suppressive function was not confirmed.

For every sample, about 10^5 TCR templates were assayed. This table comes from immunoSEQ multiplex PCR, and its TCRdb copy is limited to in-frame clones, with some not included. This repertoire shows more than 75,000 clones, under 95% found once; its top ten account for about 6.7%. The clonotype comes from a human donor in good health. Sequenced material: CD8+ T cells sorted from blood. The chain uses TRBV4-1 and TRBJ1-6; 8 positions agree with TRBD1. As DNA, the CDR3 is TGCGCCAGCAGCCCCACAGGGGGTTCACCCCTCCACTTT. This encodes CASSPTGGSPLHF.